The source of this T cell receptor (beta chain) is a study of T cell repertoires in cytomegalovirus infection (dated by TCRdb to about 2019). Regarding the study in general: Donor HLA type was relevant to the analysis, because carriage of CMV infection together with the matching HLA type was indicated by public TCR beta signatures.

V loses 1 base of germline sequence and J loses 4 bases, and the interval between the two ends is 13 bases. The germline V gene supplies CDR1 SGHTA and CDR2 FQGTGA. The CDR3 spans 16 residues, from the cysteine through the phenylalanine. Of all the DNA, just the CDR3 is kept, 48 bases in frame from base 1. The listed sequencing device is Illumina HiSeq 1500. TCRdb reworked the public reads: Q25 trimming with fastp, MiXCR clone assembly, productive beta chains retained. Each entry is one CDR3 protein sequence, shown with its most common DNA and genes. The sample includes approximately 180,000 distinct CDR3 sequences, with less than 9.5% observed a single time. Approximately 4.2% of the sample is held by the ten biggest clonotypes. This clonotype was found many times. Which antigen it targets is not known. There are no base qualities to consult, and no much larger clone falls within one base. Broad study findings and their caveats: The ex vivo response was dominated by HLA-C-restricted CMV-specific TCR beta clonotypes, which also provided the single most frequent clonotype in two of eight donors. In both this cohort and an independent roughly 330-donor cohort, the cumulative frequency of public TCR beta family members distinguished carriers of CMV infection plus the relevant HLA type.

The sequence is built from TRBV7-3 and TRBJ2-2; tentative D gene TRBD2, with 6 bases matching. This clonotype was obtained from a human donor in good health (CMV status not recorded). Some clones in this sample may be carry-over from other donors' samples. The sequenced sample was PBMCs. CDR3 reads: CASSLKASVGTGELFF. The DNA is TGTGCCAGCAGCTTAAAGGCTAGCGTCGGCACCGGGGAGCTGTTTTTT.